These 17 T cell receptor beta chains came from one sample sequenced in a study of CD8+ T cells in alopecia areata. The treatment denotes: oral pan-JAK inhibitor, 5-10 mg twice daily. Once RNA had been extracted, it was reverse transcribed into cDNA to act as the sequencing template. Some clones are missing from TCRdb's copy, which holds only in-frame ones; the method was immunoSEQ multiplex PCR. The data hold nearly 200,000 clones, with 58% observed a single time. Sample: CD4+ T cells sorted from blood, taken at week 24, from a patient treated with tofacitinib. The receptors here all came from a human donor with alopecia areata.

This sequence joins TRBV10-3 and TRBJ1-2; D call uncertain. V was trimmed by 8 bases and J by 8 bases, leaving 12 bases between them. In germline, CDR1 is ENHRY, CDR2 SYGVKD. CDR3 length equals 11 residues. CDR3 nucleotides: TGTGCCATCTCGGCCTCTGGGGGCTACACCTTC. Translated: CAISASGGYTF.

The chain recombines TRBV27 with TRBJ1-6; 8 nucleotides agree with TRBD1. CDR3 size: 14 residues. The V and J ends lost 6 bases and 9 bases, in that order; junction bases with no gene match: 7. The germline gives CDR1 MNHEY, CDR2 SMNVEV (reference sequence). The CDR3 region is CASSSDREGSPLHF. CDR3 sequence (DNA): TGTGCCAGCAGCTCGGACAGGGAGGGTTCACCCCTCCACTTT.

This chain links TRBV29-1 with TRBJ2-5; TRBD2 matches 9 bases. Per germline, CDR1 SQVTM and CDR2 ANQGSEA. The CDR3 covers 12 residues. Trimming took 8 bases from V and 5 from J; bases not matched to a gene: 6. The CDR3 nucleotides read TGCAGCTTGGGACTAGCTATTGAGACCCAGTACTTC. Amino acids: CSLGLAIETQYF.

This chain uses TRBV30 with TRBJ1-5, with a possible D match to TRBD1 (6 bases). The CDR3 runs to 13 residues. Germline V gene data show CDR1 as GTSNPN and CDR2 as SVGIG (reference sequence). V was trimmed by 5 bases and J by 6 bases, leaving 14 bases between them. This CDR3 is CAWATGRSQPQHF. The CDR3, as DNA: TGTGCCTGGGCTACAGGGAGGAGTCAGCCCCAGCATTTT.

The genes are TRBV4-1 and TRBJ2-3; D is unresolved. V lost 0 bases and J 5 bases, leaving 12 bases between the germline ends. The germline V gene has CDR1 MGHRA and CDR2 YSYEKL. This CDR3 contains 15 residues. The CDR3, as DNA: TGCGCCAGCAGCCAAGATAACACGGCCGGAGATACGCAGTATTTT. Residues: CASSQDNTAGDTQYF.

Note on this clone: In the same sample, other DNA sequences code for this CDR3. V is TRBV29-1 and J is TRBJ2-3, with a tentative D call TRBD2 (5 bases). The CDR3 has 12 residues. Looked up from germline, CDR1 is SQVTM and CDR2 is ANQGSEA. V lost 2 bases and J 4 bases, leaving 7 bases between the germline ends. The CDR3 DNA sequence: TGCAGCGTTGAACGGGGAGCAGATACGCAGTATTTT. Translation: CSVERGADTQYF.

This chain connects TRBV7-6 to TRBJ1-1; 9 bases agree with TRBD1. The CDR3 sequence is 14 residues long. CDR1 and CDR2 (germline): SGHVS, FNYEAQ. Unmatched junction bases numbered 4, after V lost 5 bases and J lost 3 bases. CDR3 sequence (DNA): TGTGCCAGCAGCGCCCGGACAGGGGACACTGAAGCTTTCTTT. Its translation: CASSARTGDTEAFF. Full variable domain (rest looked up from reference TRBV7-6 and TRBJ1-1): GAGVSQSPRYKVTKRGQDVALRCDPISGHVSLYWYRQALGQGPEFLTYFNYEAQQDKSGLPNDRFSAERPEGSISTLTIQRTEQRDSAMYRCASSARTGDTEAFFGQGTRLTVV.

This rearrangement joins TRBV29-1 to TRBJ1-2; possibly TRBD1 for D (6 bases). The germline V and J ends were trimmed by 2 bases and 4 bases, with 11 bases remaining between them. Germline loops: CDR1 SQVTM, CDR2 ANQGSEA. CDR3 length equals 13 residues. The CDR3, as DNA: TGCAGCGTTGAAAGGGGGTACGGCTATGGCTACACCTTC. Its protein product is CSVERGYGYGYTF. The complete variable domain, with remaining parts taken from reference TRBV29-1 and TRBJ1-2, reads SAVISQKPSRDICQRGTSLTIQCQVDSQVTMMFWYRQQPGQSLTLIATANQGSEATYESGFVIDKFPISRPNLTFSTLTVSNMSPEDSSIYLCSVERGYGYGYTFGSGTRLTVV.

This clone was detected a few times. The genes are TRBV6-7 and TRBJ2-1, with 8 bases lining up with TRBD2. TRBV6-7 is given ORF status, its function remaining uncertain. This CDR3 region has 14 residues. V shed 2 bases and J 6 bases; nucleotides not matched to a gene: 3. The CDR3 spells CASSYGLAGNEQFF. The CDR3 DNA reads as TGTGCCAGCAGTTACGGGCTAGCGGGCAATGAGCAGTTCTTC.

The sample holds a few counts of this clone. The chain joins TRBV11-2 to TRBJ2-2, with unresolved D. CDR3 length: 15 amino acids. CDR1 SGHAT and CDR2 FQNNGV come from the germline V gene. V was trimmed by 2 bases and J by 3 bases, leaving 10 bases between them. The CDR3 DNA follows: TGTGCCAGCAGCTTATATTGGACGGACACCGGGGAGCTGTTTTTT. This encodes CASSLYWTDTGELFF.

The rearrangement links TRBV18 to TRBJ2-3; D possibly matches TRBD1 or TRBD2 (5 bases each). CDR1 is KGHSH, CDR2 LQKENI, per germline. The germline V and J ends were trimmed by 3 bases and 2 bases, with 18 bases remaining between them. This CDR3 spans 17 amino acids. DNA for the CDR3: TGTGCCAGCTCACCCCTATCTGGCGTCGGGGCCACAGATACGCAGTATTTT. Its protein product is CASSPLSGVGATDTQYF.

The rearrangement links TRBV5-5 to TRBJ2-5; the D gene could be TRBD1 or TRBD2 (5 bases each). V dropped 2 bases and J dropped 5 bases, with 10 bases sitting between them. CDR1 is SGHKS and CDR2 is YYEKEE in the germline V gene (reference sequence). The CDR3 spans 13 residues. The CDR3 DNA reads TGTGCCAGCAGCTTTGACTGGGGGGAGACCCAGTACTTC. Its translation: CASSFDWGETQYF.

This sequence joins TRBV5-1 and TRBJ1-2; no firm D call. The germline V gene encodes CDR1 SGHRS and CDR2 YFSETQ. The V end lost 0 bases, the J end lost 0 bases, and 15 bases lay between the germline ends. This CDR3 is built from 17 residues. The CDR3 nucleotides are TGCGCCAGCAGCTTGGCGAGGGTCCAGTCCCCTAACTATGGCTACACCTTC. Translated, it gives CASSLARVQSPNYGYTF.

V usage is TRBV7-3 and J usage is TRBJ2-5, with D possibly being TRBD2 (5 bases). The germline gives CDR1 SGHTA, CDR2 FQGTGA. Trimming shortened V by 5 bases and J by 3 bases, and 13 bases separated the two germline ends. This CDR3 region has 14 residues. The CDR3: CASSPAEGKETQYF. CDR3 sequence (DNA): TGTGCCAGCAGCCCCGCAGAGGGTAAAGAGACCCAGTACTTC.

V and J are TRBV14 and TRBJ2-7; D is tentatively TRBD1 or TRBD2 (5 bases each). The germline V and J ends were trimmed by 0 bases and 6 bases, with 9 bases remaining between them. The CDR3 totals 13 residues. Per germline, CDR1 SGHDN and CDR2 FVKESK. Here the CDR3 DNA reads TGTGCCAGCAGCCAAGATTATGGGGGCGAGCAGTACTTC. This sequence encodes CASSQDYGGEQYF.

This clone has more than one count but fewer than ten. The chain carries TRBV30 and TRBJ1-2, with a tentative D call TRBD1 (5 bases). Germline values: CDR1 GTSNPN, CDR2 SVGIG (reference sequence). This CDR3 has 13 amino acids. V dropped 0 bases and J dropped 11 bases, with 16 bases sitting between them. The CDR3 nucleotides read TGTGCCTGGAGTGTAGCAGGGAGAGGGCGGTACACCTTC. The encoded protein is CAWSVAGRGRYTF.

A few counts support this clone. The chain recombines TRBV29-1 with TRBJ1-1; 7 bases align to TRBD1. The V gene end was trimmed by 8 bases and the J gene end by 1 base; junction bases not matched to a gene: 10. Germline V lookup: CDR1 SQVTM, CDR2 ANQGSEA. This CDR3 is 14 amino acids long. This CDR3 reads CSQTGFGTNTEAFF. Written as DNA, the CDR3 is TGCAGCCAGACAGGGTTTGGCACGAACACTGAAGCTTTCTTT.